Below are 10 T cell receptor beta chains sequenced from a single sample in a study of response to subunit inactivated influenza vaccine. TCRdb processed the RT-PCR reads anew with MiXCR; each CDR3 protein has one entry. Among more than 450,000 distinct CDR3 sequences listed, about 8% were seen once. Sequences were derived from PBMCs from blood, sampled 23 months after vaccination. These receptors originate from a man in his fifties or sixties who received an inactivated influenza vaccine.

The V call is TRBV11-2, the J call TRBJ1-2; D call uncertain. V was trimmed by 0 bases and J by 5 bases, leaving 10 bases between them. The CDR3 totals 14 residues. The germline V gene has CDR1 SGHAT and CDR2 FQNNGV. CDR3: CASSLDYPSYGYTF. In nucleotides, the CDR3 is TGTGCCAGCAGCTTAGATTACCCCTCATATGGCTACACCTTC.

This clonotype was counted a few times. The chain has TRBV14 and TRBJ2-2; 8 nucleotides match TRBD1. The CDR3 is 14 amino acids. Germline V lookup: CDR1 SGHDN, CDR2 FVKESK. V was pared by 6 bases and J by 5 bases, with 5 bases of the junction left unmatched. The CDR3 loop reads CASRRTGFTGELFF. The CDR3, as DNA: TGTGCCAGCAGACGGACAGGGTTTACCGGGGAGCTGTTTTTT.

This clonotype appeared a few times. V is TRBV20-1 and J is TRBJ2-3, with 8 bases matching TRBD1. After removal of 5 bases from V and 0 bases from J, the junction contained 4 bases not matched to a gene. Germline V lookup: CDR1 DFQATT, CDR2 SNEGSKA (reference sequence). The CDR3 has 14 amino acids. DNA for the CDR3: TGCAGTGCTCTGGGACAGGTCAGCACAGATACGCAGTATTTT. Residues: CSALGQVSTDTQYF.

There are a few counts of this clonotype. This chain uses TRBV7-3 with TRBJ2-1; no definite D call. The CDR3 extends over 16 amino acids. CDR1 SGHTA and CDR2 FQGTGA come from the germline V gene. V shed 2 bases and J shed 0 bases, with 11 bases lying between them. Written as DNA, the CDR3 is TGTGCCAGCAGCTTAGAAGGTCTCACCTCCTACAATGAGCAGTTCTTC. Protein sequence: CASSLEGLTSYNEQFF.

The CDR3 protein is CASSQTGGRNQPQHF. Here the CDR3 DNA reads TGTGCCAGCAGTCAGACAGGGGGAAGGAATCAGCCCCAGCATTTT. The V call is TRBV12-3 or TRBV12-4, the J call TRBJ1-5; 9 nucleotides match TRBD1. Trimming cost V 5 bases and J 4 bases; bases outside gene matches: 6. The CDR3 totals 15 residues.

The chain employs TRBV20-1 and TRBJ2-1; D is uncertain. This CDR3 comprises 12 residues. Looked up from germline, CDR1 is DFQATT and CDR2 is SNEGSKA (reference sequence). Trimming left V 5 bases short and J 9 bases short, with 14 bases between. The CDR3 DNA follows: TGCAGTGCTCTAATGGGGATGGGTGAGCAGTTCTTC. Translation: CSALMGMGEQFF.

V is TRBV4-3 and J is TRBJ2-7; D might be TRBD2 (5 bases). Per the germline V gene, CDR1 is LGHNA and CDR2 is YSLEER. Trimming cost V 0 bases and J 0 bases, with 9 bases left between them. The CDR3 is made up of 15 amino acids. CDR3 nucleotides: TGCGCCAGCAGCCAAGAGTCTAGCAGCTCCTACGAGCAGTACTTC. It yields the protein CASSQESSSSYEQYF.

The rearrangement uses TRBV9 and TRBJ1-1; D not certain. Germline CDR1 SGDLS, CDR2 YYNGEE. This CDR3 has 12 residues. Trimming cost V 0 bases and J 10 bases, with 10 bases left between them. This CDR3 is CASSVAGSGAFF. The CDR3 coding sequence is TGTGCCAGCAGCGTAGCAGGCTCGGGAGCTTTCTTT.

This clonotype appeared a few times. The genes are TRBV10-2 and TRBJ2-1; 8 bases align to TRBD2. Germline lookup yields CDR1 WSHSY and CDR2 SAAADI. V shed 3 bases and J 0 bases; nucleotides not matched to a gene: 7. The CDR3 has 17 amino acids. DNA of the CDR3: TGCGCCAGCAGTGATCCCGGGGGGGTTAGCTCCTACAATGAGCAGTTCTTC. Translated, it gives CASSDPGGVSSYNEQFF.

This clonotype has more than one count but fewer than ten. The chain joins TRBV20-1 to TRBJ2-5; 10 bases fit TRBD2. The CDR3 has 17 residues. Trimming at V came to 0 bases and at J to 1 base, leaving 8 bases not matched to a gene. Germline V gene lookup returns CDR1 DFQATT and CDR2 SNEGSKA (reference sequence). In nucleotides, the CDR3 is TGCAGTGCTAGAGATCCGATCCTAGCGGGAGCCCAAGAGACCCAGTACTTC. This sequence encodes CSARDPILAGAQETQYF.